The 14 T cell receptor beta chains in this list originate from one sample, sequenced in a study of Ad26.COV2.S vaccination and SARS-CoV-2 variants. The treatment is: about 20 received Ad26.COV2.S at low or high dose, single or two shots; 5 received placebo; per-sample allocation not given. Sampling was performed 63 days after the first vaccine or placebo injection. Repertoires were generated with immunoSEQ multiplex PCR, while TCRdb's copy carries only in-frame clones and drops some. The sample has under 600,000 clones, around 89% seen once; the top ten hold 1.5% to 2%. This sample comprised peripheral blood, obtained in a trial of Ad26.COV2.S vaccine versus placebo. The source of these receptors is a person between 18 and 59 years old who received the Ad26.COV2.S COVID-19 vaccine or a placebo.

The CDR3 loop is CASRRITPQGSGPDTQYF. The CDR3 DNA reads TGTGCCAGCAGACGAATTACCCCACAGGGTTCAGGACCAGATACGCAGTATTTT. This sequence joins TRBV7-9 and TRBJ2-3; D possibly corresponds to TRBD1 (6 bases). There are 18 residues in the CDR3. V was clipped by 6 bases and J by 4 bases, with 26 bases between them. The germline V gene encodes CDR1 SEHNR and CDR2 FQNEAQ (reference sequence).

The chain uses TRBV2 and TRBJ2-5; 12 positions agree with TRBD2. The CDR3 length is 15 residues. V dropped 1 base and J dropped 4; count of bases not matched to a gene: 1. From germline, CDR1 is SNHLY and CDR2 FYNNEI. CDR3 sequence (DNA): TGTGCCAGCAGTGAAGTACTAGCGGGGGGAGAGACCCAGTACTTC. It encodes CASSEVLAGGETQYF. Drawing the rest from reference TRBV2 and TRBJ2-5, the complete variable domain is EPEVTQTPSHQVTQMGQEVILRCVPISNHLYFYWYRQILGQKVEFLVSFYNNEISEKSEIFDDQFSVERPDGSNFTLKIRSTKLEDSAMYFCASSEVLAGGETQYFGPGTRLLVL.

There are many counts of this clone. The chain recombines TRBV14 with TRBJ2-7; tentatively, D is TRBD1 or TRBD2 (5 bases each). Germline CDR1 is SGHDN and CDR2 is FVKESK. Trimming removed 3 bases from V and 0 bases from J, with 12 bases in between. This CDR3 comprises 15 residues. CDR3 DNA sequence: TGTGCCAGCAGCCATGACGGGACGACCTCCTACGAGCAGTACTTC. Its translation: CASSHDGTTSYEQYF.

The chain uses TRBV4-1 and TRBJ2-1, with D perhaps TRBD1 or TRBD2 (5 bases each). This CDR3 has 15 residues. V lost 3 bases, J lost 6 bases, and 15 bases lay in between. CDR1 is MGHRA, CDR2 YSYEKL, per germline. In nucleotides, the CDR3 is TGCGCCAGCAGCCACCCGCTCAGGGAGAGCAATGAGCAGTTCTTC. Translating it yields CASSHPLRESNEQFF.

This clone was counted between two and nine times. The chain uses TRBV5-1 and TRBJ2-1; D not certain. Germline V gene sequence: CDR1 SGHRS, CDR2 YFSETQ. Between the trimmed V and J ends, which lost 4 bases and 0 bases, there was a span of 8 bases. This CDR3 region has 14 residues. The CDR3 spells CASSPLSSYNEQFF. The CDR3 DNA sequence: TGCGCCAGCAGCCCCCTAAGCTCCTACAATGAGCAGTTCTTC.

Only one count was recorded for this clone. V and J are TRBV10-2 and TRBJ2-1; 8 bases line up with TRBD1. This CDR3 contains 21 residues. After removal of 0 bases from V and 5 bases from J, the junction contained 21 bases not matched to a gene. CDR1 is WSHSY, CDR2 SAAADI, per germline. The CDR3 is CASSESGQGTGLGRRNNEQFF. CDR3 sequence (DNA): TGCGCCAGCAGTGAGTCGGGCCAAGGGACAGGTCTGGGAAGGAGAAACAATGAGCAGTTCTTC.

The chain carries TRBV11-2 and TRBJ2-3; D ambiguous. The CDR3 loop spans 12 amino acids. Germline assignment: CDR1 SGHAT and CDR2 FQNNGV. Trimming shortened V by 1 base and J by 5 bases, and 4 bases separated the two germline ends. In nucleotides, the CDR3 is TGTGCCAGCAGCTTAGTGCAAGATACGCAGTATTTT. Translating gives CASSLVQDTQYF. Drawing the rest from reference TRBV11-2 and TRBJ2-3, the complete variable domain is EAGVAQSPRYKIIEKRQSVAFWCNPISGHATLYWYQQILGQGPKLLIQFQNNGVVDDSQLPKDRFSAERLKGVDSTLKIQPAKLEDSAVYLCASSLVQDTQYFGPGTRLTVL.

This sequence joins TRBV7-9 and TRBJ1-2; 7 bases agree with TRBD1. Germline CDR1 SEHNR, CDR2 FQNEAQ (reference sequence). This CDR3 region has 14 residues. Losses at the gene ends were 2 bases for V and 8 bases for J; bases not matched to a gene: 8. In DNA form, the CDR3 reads TGTGCCAGCAGCTTAAAGGGACAGACAATGGGCTACACCTTC. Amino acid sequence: CASSLKGQTMGYTF. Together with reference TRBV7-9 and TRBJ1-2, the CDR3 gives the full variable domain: DTGVSQNPRHKITKRGQNVTFRCDPISEHNRLYWYRQTLGQGPEFLTYFQNEAQLEKSRLLSDRFSAERPKGSFSTLEIQRTEQGDSAMYLCASSLKGQTMGYTFGSGTRLTVV.

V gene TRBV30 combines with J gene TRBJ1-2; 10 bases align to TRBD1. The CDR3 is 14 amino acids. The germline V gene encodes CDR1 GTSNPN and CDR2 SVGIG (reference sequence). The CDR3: CANTHRTGGYGYTF. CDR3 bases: TGTGCGAACACCCACAGGACAGGGGGCTATGGCTACACCTTC.

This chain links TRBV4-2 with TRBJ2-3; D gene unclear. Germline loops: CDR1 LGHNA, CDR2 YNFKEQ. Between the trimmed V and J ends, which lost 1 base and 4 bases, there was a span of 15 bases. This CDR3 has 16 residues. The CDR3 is CASSQASGKAADTQYF. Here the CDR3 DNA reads TGTGCCAGCAGCCAAGCCTCCGGAAAAGCCGCAGATACGCAGTATTTT.

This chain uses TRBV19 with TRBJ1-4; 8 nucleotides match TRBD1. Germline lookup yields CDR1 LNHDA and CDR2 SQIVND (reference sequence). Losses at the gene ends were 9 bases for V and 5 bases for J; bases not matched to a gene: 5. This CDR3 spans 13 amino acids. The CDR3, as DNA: TGTGCCAGCCGGGACAGGCCAAATGAAAAACTGTTTTTT. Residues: CASRDRPNEKLFF.

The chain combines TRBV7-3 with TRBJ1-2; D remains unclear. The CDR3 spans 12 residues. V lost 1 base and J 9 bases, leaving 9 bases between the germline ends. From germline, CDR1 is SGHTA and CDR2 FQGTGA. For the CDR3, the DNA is TGTGCCAGCAGCTTAAACGGCAGGAGCTACACCTTC. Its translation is CASSLNGRSYTF.

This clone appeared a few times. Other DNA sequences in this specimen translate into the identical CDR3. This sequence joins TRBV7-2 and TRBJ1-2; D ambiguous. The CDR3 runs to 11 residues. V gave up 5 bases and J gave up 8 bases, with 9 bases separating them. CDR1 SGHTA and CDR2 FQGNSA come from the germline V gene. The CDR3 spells CASSPLRGYTF. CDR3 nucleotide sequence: TGTGCCAGCAGCCCATTGCGCGGCTACACCTTC.

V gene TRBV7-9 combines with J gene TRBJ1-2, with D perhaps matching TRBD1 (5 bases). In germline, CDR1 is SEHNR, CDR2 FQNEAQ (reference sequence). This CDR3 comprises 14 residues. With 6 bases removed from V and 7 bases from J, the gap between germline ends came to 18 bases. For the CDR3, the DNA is TGTGCCAGCAGTCAAGAAGGTGGGGCGTTTGGCTACACCTTC. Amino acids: CASSQEGGAFGYTF. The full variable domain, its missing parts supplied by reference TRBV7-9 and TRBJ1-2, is DTGVSQNPRHKITKRGQNVTFRCDPISEHNRLYWYRQTLGQGPEFLTYFQNEAQLEKSRLLSDRFSAERPKGSFSTLEIQRTEQGDSAMYLCASSQEGGAFGYTFGSGTRLTVV.